The clone carrying this T cell receptor (beta chain) has a count of ten or more. This sample is part of a study of CD8+CD57+ T cells in acquired aplastic anemia. This CDR3 is built from 12 residues. V was cut by 6 bases and J by 0 bases, with 7 bases left in between. The germline gives CDR1 DFQATT, CDR2 SNEGSKA (reference sequence). TCR beta VDJ and CDR3 profiling used genomic DNA as template. MiXCR, run by TCRdb on the reads, gives a single entry per CDR3 protein. Among about 220,000 distinct CDR3 sequences listed, 34% were seen once. This chain links TRBV20-1 with TRBJ2-3, with no clear D. This receptor was obtained from a human donor in good health, serving as a control. The material sequenced was sorted CD4+, CD8+, or CD8+CD57+ T cells (not recorded which) from PBMCs. This CDR3 reads CSAPTSTDTQYF. The CDR3 DNA follows: TGCAGTGCCCCGACTAGCACAGATACGCAGTATTTT.